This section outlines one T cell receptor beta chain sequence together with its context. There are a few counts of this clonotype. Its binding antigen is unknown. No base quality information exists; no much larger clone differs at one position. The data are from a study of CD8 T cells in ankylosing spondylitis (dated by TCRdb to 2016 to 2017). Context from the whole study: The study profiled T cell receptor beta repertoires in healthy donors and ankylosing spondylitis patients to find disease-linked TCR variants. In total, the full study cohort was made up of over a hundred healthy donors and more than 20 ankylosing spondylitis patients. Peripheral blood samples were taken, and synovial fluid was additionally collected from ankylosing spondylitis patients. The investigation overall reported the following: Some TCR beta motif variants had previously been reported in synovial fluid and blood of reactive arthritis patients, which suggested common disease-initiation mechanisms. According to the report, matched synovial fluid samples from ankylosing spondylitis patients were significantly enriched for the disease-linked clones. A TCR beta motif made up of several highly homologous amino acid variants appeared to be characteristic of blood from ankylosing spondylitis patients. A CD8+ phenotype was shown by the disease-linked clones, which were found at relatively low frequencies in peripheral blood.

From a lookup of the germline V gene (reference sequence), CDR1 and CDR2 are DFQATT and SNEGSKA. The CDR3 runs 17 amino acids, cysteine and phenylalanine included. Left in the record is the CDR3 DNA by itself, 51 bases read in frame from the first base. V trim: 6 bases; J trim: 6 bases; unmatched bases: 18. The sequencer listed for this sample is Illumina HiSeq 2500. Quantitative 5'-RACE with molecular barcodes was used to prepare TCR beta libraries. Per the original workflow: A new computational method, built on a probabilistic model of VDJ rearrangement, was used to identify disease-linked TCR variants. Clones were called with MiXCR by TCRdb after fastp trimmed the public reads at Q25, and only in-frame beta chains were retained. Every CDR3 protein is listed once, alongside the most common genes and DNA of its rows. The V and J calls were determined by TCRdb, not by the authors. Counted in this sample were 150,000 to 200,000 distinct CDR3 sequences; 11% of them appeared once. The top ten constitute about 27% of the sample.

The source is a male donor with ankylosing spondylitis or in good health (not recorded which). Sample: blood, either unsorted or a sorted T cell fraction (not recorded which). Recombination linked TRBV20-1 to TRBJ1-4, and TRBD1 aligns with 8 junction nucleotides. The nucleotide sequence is TGCAGTGCCGAGACAGACCCGGCAGGGGGCGAATATGAAAAACTGTTTTTT. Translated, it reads CSAETDPAGGEYEKLFF.